The 28 T cell receptor beta chains below come from one sample, sequenced in a study of Ad26.COV2.S vaccination and SARS-CoV-2 variants. The method was immunoSEQ multiplex PCR; TCRdb's version includes in-frame clones alone and lacks a portion of them. The sample contains more than 300,000 clones, more than 70% of which appear only once. The treatment here: roughly 20 received Ad26.COV2.S at low or high dose, single or two shots; several received placebo; per-sample allocation not given. Sample collection was performed on day 63 after the first vaccine or placebo injection. The sample consisted of peripheral blood, taken in a trial of Ad26.COV2.S vaccine versus placebo. Receptor source: a person aged 18-60 years who received the Ad26.COV2.S COVID-19 vaccine or a placebo.

The chain joins TRBV18 to TRBJ2-5, with D perhaps assigned TRBD1 or TRBD2 (5 bases each). This CDR3 has 14 amino acids. CDR1 KGHSH and CDR2 LQKENI come from the germline V gene. V lost 5 bases and J lost 5, with 15 bases in between. CDR3 sequence (DNA): TGTGCCAGCTCATCGGGACCATTTGGGGAGACCCAGTACTTC. Translated: CASSSGPFGETQYF.

The chain uses TRBV7-2 and TRBJ1-5, with D perhaps matching TRBD1 (5 bases). CDR1 is SGHTA and CDR2 is FQGNSA in the germline V gene. The CDR3 totals 18 residues. V lost 0 bases to trimming and J lost 6 bases, with 21 bases between them. The CDR3 DNA follows: TGTGCCAGCAGCTTAGCGCGTAGGATCGGGGCCGGGGGTCAGCCCCAGCATTTT. This translates into CASSLARRIGAGGQPQHF.

Points on this clone: This sequence may be a read error, since a much larger clone differs from it by one base. The chain recombines TRBV6-2 or TRBV6-3 with TRBJ1-2; D is perhaps TRBD1 (6 bases). V dropped 6 bases and J dropped 5 bases, with 10 bases sitting between them. The germline V gene has CDR1 MNHEY and CDR2 SVGEGT. This CDR3 spans 12 amino acids. As DNA, the CDR3 is TGTGCCAGCAGCCGGGACACTTATGGCTACACCTTC. This gives the protein CASSRDTYGYTF.

The chain's CDR3 is CASSLNLLRAGGSGYTF. In nucleotides, the CDR3 is TGTGCCAGCAGCCTCAACCTACTACGGGCAGGGGGTAGCGGCTACACCTTC. The gene calls are TRBV5-4 and TRBJ1-2; 7 bases are a match to TRBD1. The V gene end was trimmed by 4 bases and the J gene end by 8 bases; junction bases not matched to a gene: 20. CDR1 and CDR2 from the germline V gene are SGHNT and YYREEE (reference sequence). The CDR3 sequence is 17 residues long.

The rearrangement links TRBV5-1 to TRBJ2-7; TRBD2 is a possible D gene (6 bases). There are 16 residues in the CDR3. Germline V lookup: CDR1 SGHRS, CDR2 YFSETQ. The ends were cut back, 1 base at V and 2 bases at J, with 16 bases in the middle. CDR3: CASSLSAGSGAYEQYF. CDR3 nucleotide sequence: TGCGCCAGCAGCTTGTCTGCAGGGTCGGGGGCCTACGAGCAGTACTTC.

This sequence joins TRBV5-1 and TRBJ1-3; D perhaps matches TRBD1 (6 bases). Deletions cut 3 bases from V and 0 bases from J, with 13 bases between. The CDR3 runs 16 residues. Germline V gene data show CDR1 as SGHRS and CDR2 as YFSETQ. The CDR3 region has the DNA TGCGCCAGCAGCTACAGGGCACAGGACTCTGGAAACACCATATATTTT. The encoded protein is CASSYRAQDSGNTIYF.

The chain uses TRBV30 and TRBJ1-1; TRBD1 is a possible D gene (5 bases). Germline loops: CDR1 GTSNPN, CDR2 SVGIG (reference sequence). Trimming cost V 0 bases and J 0 bases, with 17 bases left between them. The CDR3 has 17 amino acids. The CDR3 nucleotides read TGTGCCTGGAGTGTACCCTTAAAGGGACTGATGAACACTGAAGCTTTCTTT. This codes for CAWSVPLKGLMNTEAFF.

This sequence joins TRBV30 and TRBJ2-3, with D perhaps matching TRBD2 (6 bases). The CDR3 is made up of 13 amino acids. CDR1 and CDR2 (germline): GTSNPN, SVGIG (reference sequence). V was cut by 4 bases and J by 2 bases, with 10 bases left in between. The CDR3: CAWTAGDTDTQYF. CDR3 DNA: TGTGCCTGGACAGCGGGTGACACAGATACGCAGTATTTT. The variable domain in full, completed from reference TRBV30 and TRBJ2-3, reads SQTIHQWPATLVQPVGSPLSLECTVEGTSNPNLYWYRQAAGRGLQLLFYSVGIGQISSEVPQNLSASRPQDRQFILSSKKLLLSDSGFYLCAWTAGDTDTQYFGPGTRLTVL.

The rearrangement uses TRBV18 and TRBJ1-6; perhaps TRBD1 as D (5 bases). The CDR3 covers 20 residues. From germline, CDR1 is KGHSH and CDR2 LQKENI. Trimming shortened V by 2 bases and J by 0 bases, and 20 bases separated the two germline ends. The CDR3 bases are TGTGCCAGCTCACCAAGGGCGGGCCAGGGTCGGGGCTCCTATAATTCACCCCTCCACTTT. Translating it yields CASSPRAGQGRGSYNSPLHF.

This clone was observed a single time. The chain has TRBV5-6 and TRBJ1-2; TRBD1 is a possible D gene (5 bases). Germline V gene data show CDR1 as SGHDT and CDR2 as YYEEEE. Trimming removed 0 bases at V and 4 bases at J, with 10 bases between. The CDR3 contains 14 residues. CDR3 DNA: TGTGCCAGCAGCTTGGTTCGGGGCTCCTATGGCTACACCTTC. Translated: CASSLVRGSYGYTF.

The chain combines TRBV7-2 with TRBJ2-2, with TRBD1 identical over 7 bases. V was clipped by 6 bases and J by 7 bases; unmatched bases: 14. This CDR3 contains 16 residues. CDR1 is SGHTA, CDR2 FQGNSA, per germline. The CDR3 DNA is TGTGCCAGCAGTCCCAGTCCACAGGGGTGGGTCGGGGAGCTGTTTTTT. Protein sequence: CASSPSPQGWVGELFF.

In this sample, this clone turned up a few times. The chain couples TRBV6-1 to TRBJ1-5, with no clear D. CDR1 MNHNS and CDR2 SASEGT come from the germline V gene. The CDR3 sequence is 14 residues long. Trimming took off 3 bases at V and 0 bases at J, with 6 bases between the two ends. The CDR3 here is CASSDGYSNQPQHF. The DNA of the CDR3 is TGTGCCAGCAGTGACGGCTATAGCAATCAGCCCCAGCATTTT.

The rearrangement joins TRBV19 to TRBJ2-6; D is unclear. Trimming left V 2 bases short and J 0 bases short, with 8 bases between. The CDR3 loop spans 16 amino acids. Germline CDR1 is LNHDA and CDR2 is SQIVND (reference sequence). CDR3 sequence: CASSILGPSGANVLTF. CDR3 nucleotides: TGTGCCAGTAGTATACTTGGACCCTCTGGGGCCAACGTCCTGACTTTC.

The V and J genes are TRBV19 and TRBJ1-2; TRBD1 might be the D (6 bases). The V and J ends lost 8 bases and 2 bases respectively, with 12 bases between them. Germline CDR1 is LNHDA and CDR2 is SQIVND (reference sequence). The CDR3 sequence is 13 residues long. The CDR3 DNA is TGTGCCAGTCGCCCTGACAGGAACTATGGCTACACCTTC. Amino acid sequence: CASRPDRNYGYTF. The whole variable domain, remainder taken from reference TRBV19 and TRBJ1-2, is DGGITQSPKYLFRKEGQNVTLSCEQNLNHDAMYWYRQDPGQGLRLIYYSQIVNDFQKGDIAEGYSVSREKKESFPLTVTSAQKNPTAFYLCASRPDRNYGYTFGSGTRLTVV.

In regard to this clone: Additional DNA sequences in this sample encode the identical CDR3. The V gene is TRBV6-5, the J gene TRBJ1-2; D perhaps matches TRBD1 (6 bases). The CDR3 loop spans 13 amino acids. The germline V gene encodes CDR1 MNHEY and CDR2 SVGAGI. V was pared by 5 bases and J by 2 bases, with 9 bases between. CDR3 residues: CASSPDRNYGYTF. DNA for the CDR3: TGTGCCAGCAGTCCCGACAGGAACTATGGCTACACCTTC.

The chain couples TRBV19 to TRBJ2-7; tentative D call: TRBD1 (6 bases). The germline V gene has CDR1 LNHDA and CDR2 SQIVND (reference sequence). V was shortened by 6 bases and J by 2 bases, with 23 bases between the two germline ends. The CDR3 totals 17 residues. CDR3 coding DNA: TGTGCCAGTAGAGCCGGTGGTAGGGGGAAACCTCCCTACGAGCAGTACTTC. Its translation: CASRAGGRGKPPYEQYF.

This chain's CDR3 is CASSLDSLNYGYTF. CDR3 nucleotides: TGTGCCAGCAGCTTAGACAGCCTAAACTATGGCTACACCTTC. The chain employs TRBV7-2 and TRBJ1-2; D gene unclear. This CDR3 is 14 amino acids long. The germline CDR1 and CDR2 sequences are SGHTA and FQGNSA. Trimming removed 1 base at V and 2 bases at J, with 8 bases between.

This clone was seen many times. The chain employs TRBV30 and TRBJ1-1; 9 bases line up with TRBD1. Germline values: CDR1 GTSNPN, CDR2 SVGIG (reference sequence). Trimming removed 3 bases from V and 1 base from J; junction bases left unmatched: 15. CDR3 length: 18 residues. The CDR3 loop is CAWRNRDRVRGENTEAFF. In nucleotides, the CDR3 is TGTGCCTGGAGAAACCGGGACAGGGTAAGAGGGGAGAACACTGAAGCTTTCTTT.

This chain joins TRBV9 and TRBJ2-3; 8 bases fit TRBD1. CDR1 SGDLS and CDR2 YYNGEE come from the germline V gene. With 5 bases clipped from V and 2 bases from J, the junction kept 4 bases outside the gene matches. The CDR3 is made up of 14 amino acids. The CDR3 bases are TGTGCCAGCAGAAGACAGGGGTCCACAGATACGCAGTATTTT. Its protein is CASRRQGSTDTQYF.

The chain employs TRBV2 and TRBJ2-3; no definite D call. CDR1 SNHLY and CDR2 FYNNEI come from the germline V gene. The CDR3 consists of 15 residues. Trimming pared 1 base from V and 4 bases from J, leaving 12 bases between. CDR3 region: CASSEEDISSDTQYF. The CDR3 region has the DNA TGTGCCAGCAGTGAAGAGGATATAAGCTCAGATACGCAGTATTTT.

This clone has a single count. This chain links TRBV12-3 or TRBV12-4 with TRBJ1-1; D ambiguous. The CDR3 contains 13 residues. Deletions cut 6 bases from V and 13 bases from J, with 21 bases between. The CDR3 DNA reads as TGTGCCAGCAGCCCCGGGCTTGACTGGAAAGTTTTCTTT. Amino acids: CASSPGLDWKVFF.

The chain uses TRBV5-1 and TRBJ2-3, with TRBD1 matching over 9 bases. CDR1 is SGHRS and CDR2 is YFSETQ in the germline V gene. This CDR3 region has 14 residues. V shed 0 bases, J shed 6 bases, and the junction held 2 bases outside the gene matches. The CDR3 region has the DNA TGCGCCAGCAGCTTGGACAGGGGGCAGGATACGCAGTATTTT. It specifies CASSLDRGQDTQYF.

V usage is TRBV6-5 and J usage is TRBJ2-2, with D perhaps matching TRBD2 (6 bases). V lost 1 base and J 8 bases, leaving 8 bases between the germline ends. This CDR3 spans 13 amino acids. Germline CDR1 and CDR2: MNHEY and SVGAGI. CDR3 amino acids: CASSYWGEGELFF. The CDR3, as DNA: TGTGCCAGCAGTTACTGGGGGGAAGGGGAGCTGTTTTTT.

The chain employs TRBV30 and TRBJ2-5, with a weak D call TRBD2 (5 bases). The CDR3 loop spans 13 amino acids. In germline, CDR1 is GTSNPN, CDR2 SVGIG (reference sequence). V lost 3 bases and J lost 4, with 12 bases in between. The CDR3 nucleotides are TGTGCCTGGAGCCTCGGGATAACAGAGACCCAGTACTTC. Translated, it gives CAWSLGITETQYF.

The chain recombines TRBV6-4 with TRBJ1-1; D gene ambiguous. V lost 4 bases and J 3 bases, leaving 9 bases between the germline ends. The CDR3 has 13 amino acids. Germline V lookup: CDR1 MRHNA, CDR2 SNTAGT. The DNA of the CDR3 is TGTGCCAGCAGTGCACAAAGGGACACTGAAGCTTTCTTT. Its translation is CASSAQRDTEAFF.

This sequence joins TRBV24-1 and TRBJ1-5; no clear D. The length of the CDR3 is 15 residues. The V and J ends lost 1 base and 3 bases respectively, with 9 bases between them. Germline V lookup: CDR1 KGHDR, CDR2 SFDVKD. The CDR3 DNA sequence: TGTGCCACCAGTGATTTAAAGAGGGACAATCAGCCCCAGCATTTT. Amino acid sequence: CATSDLKRDNQPQHF.

The chain joins TRBV2 to TRBJ1-1; D gene uncertain. Per germline, CDR1 SNHLY and CDR2 FYNNEI. V was trimmed by 7 bases and J by 3 bases, leaving 12 bases between them. The CDR3 is made up of 13 amino acids. The CDR3 sequence is CASTREVDTEAFF. The CDR3 region has the DNA TGTGCCAGCACCAGAGAGGTTGACACTGAAGCTTTCTTT.

The chain carries TRBV7-2 and TRBJ2-1; 8 bases are a match to TRBD2. The V gene end was trimmed by 3 bases and the J gene end by 8 bases; junction bases not matched to a gene: 6. The CDR3 sequence is 14 residues long. Germline assignment: CDR1 SGHTA and CDR2 FQGNSA. The CDR3 sequence is CASSFGTRGDEQFF. The CDR3, as DNA: TGTGCCAGCAGCTTCGGGACTAGGGGGGATGAGCAGTTCTTC.